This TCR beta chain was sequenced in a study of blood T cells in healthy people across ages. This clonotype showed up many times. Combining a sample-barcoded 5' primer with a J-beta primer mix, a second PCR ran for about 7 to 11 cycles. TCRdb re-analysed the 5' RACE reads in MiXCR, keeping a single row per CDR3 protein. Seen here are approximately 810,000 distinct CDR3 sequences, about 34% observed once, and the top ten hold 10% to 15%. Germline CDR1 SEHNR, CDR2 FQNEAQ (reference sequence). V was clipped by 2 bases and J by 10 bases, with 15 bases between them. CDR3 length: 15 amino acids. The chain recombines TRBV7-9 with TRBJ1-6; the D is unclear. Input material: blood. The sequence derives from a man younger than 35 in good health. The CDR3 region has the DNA TGTGCCAGCAGCTTAACGGGCTCCCGAGGCTCACCCCTCCACTTT. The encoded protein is CASSLTGSRGSPLHF. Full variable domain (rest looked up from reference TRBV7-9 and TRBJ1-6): DTGVSQNPRHKITKRGQNVTFRCDPISEHNRLYWYRQTLGQGPEFLTYFQNEAQLEKSRLLSDRFSAERPKGSFSTLEIQRTEQGDSAMYLCASSLTGSRGSPLHFGNGTRLTVT.